Listed here is a single T cell receptor (beta chain). The sample comes from a study of blood T cell repertoires in COVID-19. About the study: Specimens from acute and convalescent COVID-19 originated in the United States, Italy and Spain. Sources were T cells, B-cell-depleted T cells, or PBMCs; the material itself was cDNA or gDNA.

In germline, CDR1 is SGHDT, CDR2 YYEEEE. Trimming took 4 bases from V and 2 from J, leaving 18 bases between them. CDR3 length equals 16 residues. In the study's own analysis: Reference gene primer amplification in the assay estimated nucleated cell counts. The table came from immunoSEQ multiplex PCR; TCRdb's copy has only in-frame clones and leaves some out. That table supplies the V and J calls and clone size; D and trimming were determined from the DNA. The sample consists of some 190,000 clones, more than 75% of them appearing once. V and J are TRBV5-6 and TRBJ2-5; D may be TRBD1 (5 bases). The receptor was derived from a woman between 45 and 65 years old with active or convalescent COVID-19. The source material was peripheral blood. CDR3 in DNA: TGTGCCAGCAGCCCGTTCGACTGGGGCACGCAAGAGACCCAGTACTTC. Its translation: CASSPFDWGTQETQYF.